These T cell receptor beta chains were read from a single sample in a study of blood T cell repertoires in COVID-19. Repertoires were generated with immunoSEQ multiplex PCR, while TCRdb's copy carries only in-frame clones and drops some. The sample lists approximately 240,000 clones, around four fifths occurring once. Input material: peripheral blood. These receptors all come from a woman in her sixties with active or convalescent COVID-19. The CDR3 runs from the conserved cysteine through the conserved F or W. A D gene is named only where the DNA matches it firmly. Clone size appears in some rows only: once, few, many, or a class for an expanded clone.

TRBD2	TRBV5-6	TRBJ2-3	.	TGTGCCAGCAGCTTGGCCCAGCGGGGGAGGGATACGCAGTATTTT	CASSLAQRGRDTQYF
TRBD1	TRBV14	TRBJ2-6	.	TGTGCCAGCAGCAACTTTAGCCCGGGGACAGGGTATTATTCCGGGGCCAACGTCCTGACTTTC	CASSNFSPGTGYYSGANVLTF
.	TRBV19	TRBJ2-5	.	TGTGCCAGTAGTATCGCCGGGGAGACCCAGTACTTC	CASSIAGETQYF
.	TRBV11-2	TRBJ2-7	.	TGTGCCAGCAGCTTAGTTAGCTCGCCCTACGAGCAGTACTTC	CASSLVSSPYEQYF
TRBD2	TRBV28	TRBJ2-5	.	TGTGCCAGCAGTTCGGGAGGGGAGACCCAGTACTTC	CASSSGGETQYF
.	TRBV7-7	TRBJ2-5	.	TGTGCTAGCAGCTTAGTAGGCGGGATACAGACCCAGTACTTC	CASSLVGGIQTQYF
.	TRBV3-1/TRBV3-2	TRBJ2-1	once	TGTGCCAGCAGCCAGGGTTGGGGTCCTAGCGTTGAGCAGTTCTTC	CASSQGWGPSVEQFF
.	TRBV10-3	TRBJ1-5	.	TGTGCCATCAGTGAGTCTCTAGGAGTGGGGCCCCAGCATTTT	CAISESLGVGPQHF
.	TRBV6-5	TRBJ2-7	.	TGTGCCAGCAGTTACTTCGGGGTCAGCTCCTACGAGCAGTACTTC	CASSYFGVSSYEQYF
TRBD2	TRBV3-1/TRBV3-2	TRBJ2-7	.	TGTGCCAGCAGCCACCTCCTGACTAGCGGGAGCGGCTACGAGCAGTACTTC	CASSHLLTSGSGYEQYF
.	TRBV6-4	TRBJ1-2	.	TGTGCCAGCAGTGCCTTAGGCGGCCCAAATGTTGGCTACACCTTC	CASSALGGPNVGYTF
.	TRBV7-2	TRBJ1-4	.	TGTGCCAGCAGCCTTGGGGGACACCCCACAGTTTTT	CASSLGGHPTVF
TRBD2	TRBV19	TRBJ2-5	.	TGTGCCAGTAGTCTGGGACTAGCGGGAGGTCAAGAGACCCAGTACTTC	CASSLGLAGGQETQYF
.	TRBV27	TRBJ1-2	.	TGTGCCAGCAGTTTCCAGGGCGGTGGCTACACCTTC	CASSFQGGGYTF
TRBD1	TRBV4-1	TRBJ1-2	.	TGCGCCAGCAGCCAAGAATGGACAGGGAGAATCTATGGCTACACCTTC	CASSQEWTGRIYGYTF
.	TRBV25-1	TRBJ2-5	.	TGTGCCAGCAGTGAATTTAGAGAGACCCAGTACTTC	CASSEFRETQYF
.	TRBV30	TRBJ1-6	.	TGTGCCTGGAGTGTACGAGGCACGAGCTCCTATAATTCACCCCTCCACTTT	CAWSVRGTSSYNSPLHF
TRBD1	TRBV5-6	TRBJ1-1	.	TGTGCCAGCAGAAAACGGACAGGGACCTTGAACACTGAAGCTTTCTTT	CASRKRTGTLNTEAFF
.	TRBV3-1/TRBV3-2	TRBJ1-5	few	TGTGCCAGCAGCCTGGGGGGGGATCAGCCCCAGCATTTT	CASSLGGDQPQHF
.	TRBV29-1	TRBJ2-7	once	TGCAGCGTTGGACGGGACTCGGTTGGGGAGCAGTACTTC	CSVGRDSVGEQYF
.	TRBV5-6	TRBJ2-7	.	TGTGCCAGCATAGGCCGGGAGCTAGAGCAGTACTTC	CASIGRELEQYF
TRBD1	TRBV4-1	TRBJ1-1	.	TGCGCCAGCAGCCAAGTGGGGACAGGGATCGACACTGAAGCTTTCTTT	CASSQVGTGIDTEAFF
TRBD2	TRBV5-1	TRBJ2-1	.	TGCGCCAGCAGCTTCCGGCTAGCGGTCTACAATGAGCAGTTCTTC	CASSFRLAVYNEQFF
.	TRBV28	TRBJ2-2	.	TGTGCCAGCAGTTTCCGGGGGATCACCGGGGAGCTGTTTTTT	CASSFRGITGELFF
.	TRBV5-1	TRBJ1-2	.	TGCGCCAGCAGCTTGGGGGGCGAAGCTAACTATGGCTACACCTTC	CASSLGGEANYGYTF
TRBD1	TRBV5-1	TRBJ1-6	.	TGCGCCAGCAGCACCGGGACAGATTATAATTCACCCCTCCACTTT	CASSTGTDYNSPLHF